This T cell receptor beta chain is from a study of T cell changes during pregnancy in multiple sclerosis. Libraries were prepared by immunoSEQ multiplex PCR; TCRdb keeps only in-frame clonotypes and omits some of them. In the table there are around 41,000 clones, about 90% of which are singletons. This CDR3 has 15 amino acids. Germline V lookup: CDR1 SEHNR, CDR2 FQNEAQ (reference sequence). The V end was cut by 7 bases, the J end by 4 bases, with 19 bases between. This clone was seen more than once but under ten times. The chain carries TRBV7-9 and TRBJ1-1; D perhaps matches TRBD1 (6 bases). Sequenced here: CD4+ T cells from peripheral blood mononuclear cells, sampled in the third trimester of pregnancy. The receptor's source is a female donor in good health, enrolled as a control in a pregnancy study. CDR3 region: CASTPRGAKGTEAFF. Here the CDR3 DNA reads TGTGCCAGCACCCCGCGGGGGGCTAAGGGCACTGAAGCTTTCTTT.